This TCR beta chain was identified in a study of T cell responses to AZD1222 COVID-19 vaccine. Overall study results and limits: Every sample of the repertoires postdated the peak T cell response. Unmutated variant regions are reportedly targeted by nearly half of spike-specific TCRs. Receipt of two AZD1222 doses was followed by a rise in Spike-specific TCR breadth and depth. Donor demographics were predominantly white British with a female majority; clonal diversity may be underestimated.

In regard to this clone: The target antigen is unknown.

V was cut by 4 bases and J by 2 bases, with 10 bases left in between. CDR1 is MGHRA and CDR2 is YSYEKL in the germline V gene. CDR3 length: 14 residues. The data were produced by immunoSEQ multiplex PCR, yet TCRdb's version contains in-frame clones alone and is incomplete. The sample records 150,000 or so clones, roughly nine tenths being singletons. This TCR was recovered from an adult who had recovered from COVID-19. Sequenced here: peripheral blood, sampled after recovery from COVID-19. The chain uses TRBV4-1 and TRBJ2-3, with D perhaps matching TRBD1 or TRBD2 (5 bases each). CDR3 sequence: CASSRDLITDTQYF. The CDR3 DNA reads TGCGCCAGCAGCCGGGACCTGATCACAGATACGCAGTATTTT.